The T cell receptor (beta chain) described here comes from a study of response to subunit inactivated influenza vaccine. The germline CDR1 and CDR2 sequences are MNHEY and SVGEGT. There are 16 residues in the CDR3. Trimming cost V 6 bases and J 0 bases, with 16 bases left between them. This clonotype came up a few times. A single record per CDR3 protein comes from TCRdb applying MiXCR to the RT-PCR reads. The table shows around 850,000 distinct CDR3 sequences, with less than 20% occurring only once. J is TRBJ2-3 and V is TRBV6-2 or TRBV6-3; D possibly corresponds to TRBD2 (5 bases). The TCR sequence derives from a man aged 50 or older who received an inactivated influenza vaccine. This material consisted of PBMCs from blood, taken 5 days after vaccination. As DNA, the CDR3 is TGTGCCAGCAGCGAACAGACTATTAGGAGCACAGATACGCAGTATTTT. Protein sequence: CASSEQTIRSTDTQYF.